The 13 T cell receptor beta chains below come from one sample, sequenced in a study of OX40 agonist ivuxolimab in advanced cancers. The protocol was immunoSEQ multiplex PCR, while the TCRdb copy is restricted to in-frame clones and leaves out a portion. Of about 76,000 clones in the sample, 85% are singletons; the top ten hold roughly 3%. The input for sequencing was CD4+ or CD8+ T cells sorted from blood, taken in a trial of the OX40 agonist ivuxolimab. The receptor set was obtained from an adult with an advanced solid tumor such as melanoma, head and neck, liver or kidney cancer.

The V call is TRBV6-5, the J call TRBJ2-6; D may correspond to TRBD1 or TRBD2 (5 bases each). The CDR3 totals 15 residues. The V end was cut by 2 bases, the J end by 2 bases, with 7 bases between. Germline CDR1 reads MNHEY; CDR2 reads SVGAGI. The CDR3 bases are TGTGCCAGCAGTTACCAGGGAGCTGGGGCCAACGTCCTGACTTTC. This gives the protein CASSYQGAGANVLTF.

The chain combines TRBV6-1 with TRBJ2-7, with D possibly matching TRBD1 (6 bases). From germline, CDR1 is MNHNS and CDR2 SASEGT. The ends were cut back, 4 bases at V and 2 bases at J, with 21 bases in the middle. The CDR3 consists of 17 residues. As DNA, the CDR3 is TGTGCCAGCAGTGTCCAAGCTGGGGCAGGGGTCCCCTACGAGCAGTACTTC. This sequence encodes CASSVQAGAGVPYEQYF.

This chain uses TRBV11-2 with TRBJ1-4, with D tentatively TRBD1 (5 bases). Trimming stripped 0 bases from V and 5 bases from J, with 10 bases between. Germline CDR1 and CDR2: SGHAT and FQNNGV. The CDR3 runs 15 residues. In DNA form, the CDR3 reads TGTGCCAGCAGCTTAGACGGGACCCCGAATGAAAAACTGTTTTTT. This encodes CASSLDGTPNEKLFF.

CDR3 DNA: TGTGCCAGCAGCTTAGAACGGTGGTCCAGGGGTCACGAGCAGTACTTC. Its protein product is CASSLERWSRGHEQYF. This chain uses TRBV11-3 with TRBJ2-7, with D tentatively TRBD1 (6 bases). Germline loops: CDR1 SGHNT, CDR2 YENEEA. Trimming cost V 0 bases and J 5 bases, with 17 bases left between them. This CDR3 is 16 amino acids long.

The J gene is TRBJ2-7, the V gene TRBV6-6; D is undetermined. Germline CDR1 is MNHNY and CDR2 is SVGAGI (reference sequence). Between the trimmed V and J ends, which lost 0 bases and 2 bases, there was a span of 8 bases. The CDR3 runs to 14 residues. CDR3 sequence: CASSYSAGPYEQYF. CDR3 bases: TGTGCCAGCAGTTACTCGGCAGGTCCCTACGAGCAGTACTTC.

The chain links TRBV5-1 to TRBJ1-1, with D possibly being TRBD1 (6 bases). The CDR3 length is 14 residues. V lost 3 bases and J 5 bases, leaving 14 bases between the germline ends. The germline CDR1 and CDR2 sequences are SGHRS and YFSETQ. CDR3 coding DNA: TGCGCCAGCAGCTGGAAACAGGGTTGGACTGAAGCTTTCTTT. Translated: CASSWKQGWTEAFF. The whole variable domain, filled in from reference TRBV5-1 and TRBJ1-1, reads KAGVTQTPRYLIKTRGQQVTLSCSPISGHRSVSWYQQTPGQGLQFLFEYFSETQRNKGNFPGRFSGRQFSNSRSEMNVSTLELGDSALYLCASSWKQGWTEAFFGQGTRLTVV.

This sequence joins TRBV4-3 and TRBJ1-1; D not certain. V was trimmed by 1 base and J by 1 base, leaving 13 bases between them. Germline V gene sequence: CDR1 LGHNA, CDR2 YSLEER. This CDR3 has 16 residues. The CDR3 sequence: CASSQAFRTKNTEAFF. The DNA for the CDR3 is TGCGCCAGCAGCCAAGCATTTCGTACCAAGAACACTGAAGCTTTCTTT.

The CDR3 nucleotides are TGTGCCAGCAGCTTGGCCTTAGCGGGGGGTCGAGAGACCCAGTACTTC. This encodes CASSLALAGGRETQYF. This chain connects TRBV5-4 to TRBJ2-5; 10 bases fit TRBD2. Germline CDR1 SGHNT, CDR2 YYREEE (reference sequence). The CDR3 runs 16 residues. Trimming removed 0 bases from V and 4 bases from J; junction bases left unmatched: 6.

This chain joins TRBV29-1 and TRBJ1-1; D is unclear. CDR1 is SQVTM and CDR2 is ANQGSEA in the germline V gene. This CDR3 has 11 residues. The ends were cut back, 7 bases at V and 1 base at J, with 7 bases in the middle. CDR3 protein: CSGRRNTEAFF. In DNA form, the CDR3 reads TGCAGCGGACGCAGGAACACTGAAGCTTTCTTT.

This chain uses TRBV5-4 with TRBJ1-4; D is unresolved. This CDR3 has 15 residues. V gave up 5 bases and J gave up 0 bases, with 11 bases separating them. Germline V gene lookup returns CDR1 SGHNT and CDR2 YYREEE (reference sequence). For the CDR3, the DNA is TGTGCCAGCAGACAACCAGGCGCAACTAATGAAAAACTGTTTTTT. It specifies CASRQPGATNEKLFF.

The J gene is TRBJ1-1, the V gene TRBV28, with a possible D match to TRBD1 (6 bases). V was trimmed by 5 bases and J by 5 bases, leaving 15 bases between them. The CDR3 totals 14 residues. Germline values: CDR1 MDHEN, CDR2 SYDVKM. The CDR3 protein is CASSVQGMGTEAFF. The CDR3 DNA reads as TGTGCCAGCAGTGTACAGGGTATGGGAACTGAAGCTTTCTTT.

The V call is TRBV6-5, the J call TRBJ2-5; weak D call: TRBD2 (6 bases). Germline values: CDR1 MNHEY, CDR2 SVGAGI. Trimming pared 5 bases from V and 6 bases from J, leaving 13 bases between. The CDR3 runs 13 residues. The CDR3 here is CASSRRGMKTQYF. The CDR3 DNA is TGTGCCAGCAGTCGACGCGGGATGAAGACCCAGTACTTC.

The chain links TRBV10-3 to TRBJ2-2, with D tentatively TRBD1 (6 bases). Germline CDR1 ENHRY, CDR2 SYGVKD. V was cut by 0 bases and J by 4 bases, with 21 bases left in between. This CDR3 contains 19 residues. The CDR3 DNA sequence: TGTGCCATCAGTGAGTCGTCTAGTCGAGGGGCAGGGGCCACCGGGGAGCTGTTTTTT. Its protein product is CAISESSSRGAGATGELFF.